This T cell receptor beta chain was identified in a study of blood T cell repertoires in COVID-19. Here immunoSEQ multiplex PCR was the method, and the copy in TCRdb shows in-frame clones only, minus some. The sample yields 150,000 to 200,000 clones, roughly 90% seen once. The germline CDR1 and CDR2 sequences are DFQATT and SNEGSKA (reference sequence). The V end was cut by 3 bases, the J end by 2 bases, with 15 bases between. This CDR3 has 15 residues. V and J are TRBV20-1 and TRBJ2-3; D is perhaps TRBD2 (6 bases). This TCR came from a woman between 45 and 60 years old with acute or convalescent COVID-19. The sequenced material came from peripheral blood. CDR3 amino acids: CSASSLAEVTDTQYF. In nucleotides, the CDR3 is TGCAGTGCTAGTTCCTTAGCGGAAGTCACAGATACGCAGTATTTT.